A selection of T cell receptor beta chains follows, all from one sample in a study of CD8 T cells in ankylosing spondylitis. MiXCR was run by TCRdb on the 5' RACE reads, yielding one entry per CDR3 protein. This sample has around 770,000 distinct CDR3 sequences; roughly 12% occur once, and the top ten carry roughly 0.51%. Sequencing was done on a sample of blood, either unsorted or a sorted T cell fraction (not recorded which). The receptor set was obtained from a male donor with ankylosing spondylitis. CDR3s include the opening cysteine and the closing phenylalanine or tryptophan. A D gene is named only where the DNA matches it firmly. Part of the rows lack a size; the others show once, few, many or a class for expanded clones.

clone size	V gene	D gene	J gene	CDR3 protein	CDR3 DNA
few	TRBV10-3	TRBD2	TRBJ2-1	CAIGGAGGTNEQFF	TGTGCCATCGGCGGGGCGGGGGGGACGAATGAGCAGTTCTTC
few	TRBV15	NA	TRBJ2-1	CATSRGPLTDEQFF	TGTGCCACCAGCAGAGGGCCTTTAACGGATGAGCAGTTCTTC
NA	TRBV15	NA	TRBJ2-1	CATRADLSTYYNEQFF	TGTGCCACCAGAGCCGATCTTTCTACCTACTACAATGAGCAGTTCTTC
NA	TRBV2	NA	TRBJ2-1	CASSDQGLSEQFF	TGTGCCAGCAGTGACCAGGGGTTGAGTGAGCAGTTCTTC
many	TRBV29-1	NA	TRBJ2-3	CSVSGQSGDTQYF	TGCAGCGTTTCAGGGCAGTCTGGAGATACGCAGTATTTT
many	TRBV6-2/TRBV6-3	NA	TRBJ1-1	CASSSPARSAIEAFF	TGTGCCAGCAGTTCACCGGCCCGCAGTGCAATTGAAGCTTTCTTT
few	TRBV20-1	NA	TRBJ2-5	CSAREAGAETQYF	TGCAGTGCTAGAGAGGCAGGGGCAGAGACCCAGTACTTC
NA	TRBV7-9	NA	TRBJ2-1	CASSQRPRGEQFF	TGTGCCAGCAGCCAGAGACCCCGGGGTGAGCAGTTCTTC
many	TRBV6-5	NA	TRBJ1-5	CASSSNYGPQHF	TGTGCCAGCAGTTCTAATTATGGGCCCCAGCATTTT
NA	TRBV6-5	NA	TRBJ2-5	CASSYPAGAQETQYF	TGTGCCAGCAGTTACCCGGCGGGGGCCCAAGAGACCCAGTACTTC
NA	TRBV7-2	NA	TRBJ2-7	CASSTDRIRSPNEQYF	TGTGCCAGCAGCACTGACAGGATACGAAGTCCAAACGAGCAGTACTTC
few	TRBV5-1	NA	TRBJ2-3	CASSLASSSLATDTQYF	TGCGCCAGCAGCTTGGCTTCTAGCAGTCTAGCAACAGATACGCAGTATTTT
NA	TRBV6-5	NA	TRBJ1-6	CASSFDRRDYNSPLHF	TGTGCCAGCAGTTTCGACCGACGGGATTATAATTCACCCCTCCACTTT
many	TRBV7-2	NA	TRBJ2-7	CASSSNLGGEQYF	TGTGCCAGCAGCTCAAACCTGGGCGGCGAGCAGTACTTC
NA	TRBV5-1	TRBD1	TRBJ2-3	CASSSPLGQPSTDTQYF	TGCGCCAGCAGCTCTCCCCTGGGACAGCCAAGCACAGATACGCAGTATTTT
NA	TRBV4-1	NA	TRBJ1-3	CASSHPPGGNTIYF	TGCGCCAGCAGCCATCCCCCCGGGGGAAACACCATATATTTT
NA	TRBV20-1	NA	TRBJ1-2	CSVDSHGYTF	TGCAGTGTAGACAGCCATGGCTACACCTTC
NA	TRBV20-1	TRBD2	TRBJ2-7	CSAFRDYSYEQYF	TGCAGTGCTTTCCGGGACTACTCCTACGAGCAGTACTTC
NA	TRBV20-1	NA	TRBJ1-5	CSARAGGQPQHF	TGCAGTGCTAGAGCGGGTGGTCAGCCCCAGCATTTT
NA	TRBV6-2/TRBV6-3	NA	TRBJ2-3	CASGIYGARGDTQYF	TGTGCCAGTGGGATCTACGGGGCCCGAGGAGATACGCAGTATTTT
NA	TRBV29-1	TRBD1	TRBJ2-3	CSVEEDRDGDTQYF	TGCAGCGTTGAGGAGGACAGGGATGGGGATACGCAGTATTTT
few	TRBV5-1	TRBD1	TRBJ2-3	CASSIGQGISTDTQYF	TGCGCCAGCAGCATAGGACAGGGAATCAGCACAGATACGCAGTATTTT
many	TRBV20-1	TRBD2	TRBJ2-1	CSVEGGGDYNEQFF	TGCAGTGTAGAGGGCGGGGGTGACTACAATGAGCAGTTCTTC
few	TRBV28	NA	TRBJ1-5	CASSEDRQPQHF	TGTGCCAGCAGTGAAGACAGGCAGCCCCAGCATTTT
many	TRBV20-1	NA	TRBJ2-1	CSAPQGLAYNEQFF	TGCAGTGCTCCCCAGGGGCTAGCCTACAATGAGCAGTTCTTC
few	TRBV20-1	NA	TRBJ1-2	CSVTRLSRIDGYTF	TGCAGTGTTACACGCCTTTCTCGCATTGATGGCTACACCTTC
NA	TRBV7-2	NA	TRBJ2-3	CASSLESGDTQYF	TGTGCCAGCAGCTTAGAGAGTGGCGATACGCAGTATTTT
NA	TRBV6-2/TRBV6-3	NA	TRBJ2-2	CASSFGVKNTGELFF	TGTGCCAGCAGTTTTGGGGTTAAGAACACCGGGGAGCTGTTTTTT
NA	TRBV20-1	NA	TRBJ1-5	CSAREGPAGYNQPQHF	TGCAGTGCTAGAGAGGGGCCAGCGGGGTACAATCAGCCCCAGCATTTT
many	TRBV5-1	TRBD1	TRBJ2-7	CASSWTGDYEQYF	TGCGCCAGCAGCTGGACAGGGGACTACGAGCAGTACTTC
NA	TRBV7-9	NA	TRBJ1-1	CASSLGRGSATEAFF	TGTGCCAGCAGCTTAGGTCGAGGGTCTGCAACTGAAGCTTTCTTT
few	TRBV15	TRBD1	TRBJ2-5	CATSIGTVRETQYF	TGTGCCACCAGCATCGGGACAGTGAGGGAGACCCAGTACTTC
few	TRBV20-1	TRBD2	TRBJ2-3	CSEASGGTDTQYF	TGCAGTGAGGCTAGCGGGGGTACCGATACGCAGTATTTT
NA	TRBV4-2	TRBD2	TRBJ2-7	CASSPTPLAGEDEQYF	TGTGCCAGCAGCCCGACTCCACTAGCGGGGGAGGACGAGCAGTACTTC
few	TRBV7-2	TRBD1	TRBJ1-3	CASSRQGPSSGNTIYF	TGTGCCAGCAGCCGACAGGGCCCAAGCTCTGGAAACACCATATATTTT
NA	TRBV4-2	TRBD1	TRBJ2-7	CASSQTLGQDTYEQYF	TGTGCCAGCAGCCAGACCCTCGGACAGGACACCTACGAGCAGTACTTC
NA	TRBV4-3	NA	TRBJ1-2	CASSQDIGRIYGYTF	TGCGCCAGCAGCCAAGATATAGGGCGGATCTATGGCTACACCTTC
many	TRBV5-1	TRBD2	TRBJ2-1	CASRRAGGYNEQFF	TGCGCCAGCCGCCGGGCGGGGGGGTACAATGAGCAGTTCTTC
NA	TRBV20-1	TRBD1	TRBJ2-5	CSAQWDSGGKTQYF	TGCAGTGCTCAGTGGGACAGCGGTGGTAAGACCCAGTACTTC
many	TRBV29-1	NA	TRBJ1-1	CSVDCLNTEAFF	TGCAGCGTTGATTGCCTGAACACTGAAGCTTTCTTT
many	TRBV29-1	TRBD1	TRBJ2-3	CSVEDGQGRPDTQYF	TGCAGCGTTGAAGATGGACAGGGCCGCCCAGATACGCAGTATTTT